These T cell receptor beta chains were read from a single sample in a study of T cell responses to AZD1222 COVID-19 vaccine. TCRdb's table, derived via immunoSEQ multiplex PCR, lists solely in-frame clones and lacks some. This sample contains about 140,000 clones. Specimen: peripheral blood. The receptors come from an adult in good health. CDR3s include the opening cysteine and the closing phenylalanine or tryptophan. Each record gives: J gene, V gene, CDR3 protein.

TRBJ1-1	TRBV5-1	CASSLVPHRGTEAFF
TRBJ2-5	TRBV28	CASSFPPPQETQYF
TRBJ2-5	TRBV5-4	CASSQAGGTGLETQYF
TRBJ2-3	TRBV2	CASSERTASTDTQYF
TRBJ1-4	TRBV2	CASSEGGEKLFF
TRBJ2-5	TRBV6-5	CASSYSTGIVAAQYF
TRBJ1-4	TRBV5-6	CASSFAGRSSEKLFF
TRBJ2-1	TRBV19	CASSIISYNEQFF
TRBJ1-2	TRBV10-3	CAISSYRDRDNHGYTF
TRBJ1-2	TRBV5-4	CASSLEGTSSGYTF
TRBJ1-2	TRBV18	CASSPSAGYHSFSYGYTF
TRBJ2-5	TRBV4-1	CASSRGQGPLGETQYF
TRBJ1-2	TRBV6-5	CASSYAGVNYGYTF
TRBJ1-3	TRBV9	CASSVDLAGSSGNTIYF
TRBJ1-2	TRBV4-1	CASSQHLDSYGYTF
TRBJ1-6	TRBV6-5	CASRGARNSPLHF
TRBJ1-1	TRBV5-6	CASSLAYFTEAFF
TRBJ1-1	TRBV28	CASSVSGRGTEAFF
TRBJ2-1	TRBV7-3	CASSLAGTSGGGEQFF
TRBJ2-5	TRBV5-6	CASSLGWTGGQETQYF
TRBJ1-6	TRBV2	CASSKGTGDNNSPLHF
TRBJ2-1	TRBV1	CTSSQLGGLTYNEQFF
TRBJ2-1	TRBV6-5	CASSYTTRGSYNEQFF
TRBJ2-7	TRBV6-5	CASRPPGYPHEQYF
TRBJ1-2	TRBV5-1	CASSLLWTGGLYGYTF
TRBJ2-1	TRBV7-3	CASSLRGDGVNNEQFF
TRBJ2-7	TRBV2	CASSAPGQGATEQYF
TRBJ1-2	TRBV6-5	CASSFRPLGYGYTF
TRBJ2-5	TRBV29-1	CSSQDGFQETQYF
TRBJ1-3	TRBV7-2	CASSLEAGRSGNTIYF
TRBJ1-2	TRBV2	CASSERVQGVYGYTF
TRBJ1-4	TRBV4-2	CASSPPTGAGNEKLFF
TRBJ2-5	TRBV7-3	CASSLRRFSRSGYF
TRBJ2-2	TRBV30	CAWSSNRVDTGELFF
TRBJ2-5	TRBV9	CASSRDPQRLQETQYF
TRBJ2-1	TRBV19	CASTTERDAMDEQFF
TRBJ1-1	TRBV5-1	CASSPRDSLNTEAFF
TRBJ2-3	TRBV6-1	CASSEAPTGGQYTQYF
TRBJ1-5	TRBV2	CASSEAAGTKIRPQHF
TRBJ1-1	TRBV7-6	CASSLGPRGGANTEAFF
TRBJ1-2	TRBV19	CASNPASTGRGSLLYGYTF
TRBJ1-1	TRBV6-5	CASKGQGWTTEAFF
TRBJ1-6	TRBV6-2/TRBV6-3	CASSPTGVSPLHF
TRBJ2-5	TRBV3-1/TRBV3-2	CASSSRLGEYQETQYF
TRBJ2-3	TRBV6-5	CASSYDSTDTQYF
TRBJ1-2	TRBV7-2	CASRPGVYGYTF
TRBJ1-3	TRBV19	CASFKGVAGNTIYF
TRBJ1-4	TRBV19	CASSMGQYGEKLFF
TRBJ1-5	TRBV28	CASSPWTGDNQPQHF
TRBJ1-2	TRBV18	CASSSGGEYGYTF
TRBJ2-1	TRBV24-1	CATSDNPGQGALEQFF
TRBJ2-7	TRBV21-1	CASSKPRDRDYEQYF
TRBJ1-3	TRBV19	CASSIPAASGRNTIYF
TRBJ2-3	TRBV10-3	CAISESRGDTQYF
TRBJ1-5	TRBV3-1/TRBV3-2	CASSQSGGSNQPQHF
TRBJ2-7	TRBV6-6	CASSPGTWGQYF
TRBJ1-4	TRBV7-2	CASSSRTGVREKLFF
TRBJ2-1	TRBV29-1	CSVEDQGWQFF
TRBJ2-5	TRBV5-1	CASSLGGTAGETQYF
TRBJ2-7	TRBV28	CASSLDTLSSYEQYF